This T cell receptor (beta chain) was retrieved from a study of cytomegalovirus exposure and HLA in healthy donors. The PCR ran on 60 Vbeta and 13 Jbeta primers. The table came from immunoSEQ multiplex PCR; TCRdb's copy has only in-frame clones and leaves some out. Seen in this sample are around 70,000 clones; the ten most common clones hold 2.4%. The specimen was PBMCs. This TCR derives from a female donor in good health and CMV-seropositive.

CDR3 sequence: CASSLDGTLEQYF. CDR3 DNA: TGTGCCAGCAGCTTAGATGGCACCCTCGAGCAGTACTTC. J is TRBJ2-7 and V is TRBV7-9; D unclear. This CDR3 region has 13 residues. CDR1 is SEHNR and CDR2 is FQNEAQ in the germline V gene (reference sequence). V was cut by 1 base and J by 6 bases, with 10 bases left in between.